Below, 12 T cell receptor beta chains from the same sample are listed, as sequenced in a study of a mutant IDH1 vaccine in newly diagnosed glioma. Profiled with immunoSEQ multiplex PCR; TCRdb holds only in-frame clones, not every one. The data contain tens of thousands of clones, roughly 82% of them singletons. Described time point: week 47, end of study. Doses consisted of 300 ug of mutant IDH1 20-mer peptide each, paired with topical imiquimod. Their specific antigens are unknown. This specimen was PBMCs, taken from a glioma patient whose treatment included an IDH1 peptide vaccine. Source of these receptors: a man aged 40-49 years with glioma. Some clones in this sample may be carry-over from other donors' samples.

The chain recombines TRBV7-6 with TRBJ2-6; D may be TRBD1 (5 bases). The V end lost 3 bases, the J end lost 4 bases, and 10 bases lay between the germline ends. This CDR3 has 15 residues. The germline gives CDR1 SGHVS, CDR2 FNYEAQ. CDR3: CASSFRDSGANVLTF. CDR3 sequence (DNA): TGTGCCAGCAGCTTCAGGGATTCCGGGGCCAACGTCCTGACTTTC.

The V gene is TRBV5-1, the J gene TRBJ1-1; D might be TRBD1 (6 bases). V was pared by 4 bases and J by 4 bases, with 17 bases between. The CDR3 spans 15 residues. Germline CDR1 SGHRS, CDR2 YFSETQ. CDR3 DNA: TGCGCCAGCAGCCCACTAAGGGGGGCCGGCACTGAAGCTTTCTTT. Amino acid sequence: CASSPLRGAGTEAFF.

This clone was seen a few times. J is TRBJ1-5 and V is TRBV7-2; D remains ambiguous. This CDR3 has 14 residues. Germline V gives CDR1 SGHTA, CDR2 FQGNSA. V was cut by 1 base and J by 5 bases, with 9 bases left in between. The CDR3 DNA reads TGTGCCAGCAGCTTAGTAGGCCCGGATCAGCCCCAGCATTTT. As protein: CASSLVGPDQPQHF.

The chain uses TRBV6-5 and TRBJ1-1; D uncertain. Per the germline V gene, CDR1 is MNHEY and CDR2 is SVGAGI. This CDR3 contains 12 residues. Trimming shortened V by 5 bases and J by 4 bases, and 8 bases separated the two germline ends. The CDR3 bases are TGTGCCAGCAGTCCTATGGGCACTGAAGCTTTCTTT. Translation: CASSPMGTEAFF.

This chain joins TRBV4-3 and TRBJ1-2, with a tentative D call TRBD1 (5 bases). V lost 0 bases, J lost 6 bases, and 20 bases lay in between. CDR3 length: 17 amino acids. Looked up from germline, CDR1 is LGHNA and CDR2 is YSLEER. The DNA for the CDR3 is TGCGCCAGCAGCCAAGATTTCCAGGGTGGGGAGCCTAATGGCTACACCTTC. It is translated as CASSQDFQGGEPNGYTF.

The J gene is TRBJ1-5, the V gene TRBV6-5; the D is unclear. Between the trimmed V and J ends, which lost 4 bases and 2 bases, there was a span of 9 bases. The V gene's germline CDR1 is MNHEY and CDR2 SVGAGI. The CDR3 has 14 amino acids. The DNA for the CDR3 is TGTGCCAGCAGTTCCCACATAGGCAATCAGCCCCAGCATTTT. Protein product: CASSSHIGNQPQHF.

The chain joins TRBV7-8 to TRBJ1-4; a possible D gene is TRBD1 (5 bases). Germline V gene lookup returns CDR1 SGHVS and CDR2 FQNEAQ. The CDR3 sequence is 15 residues long. The germline V and J ends were trimmed by 3 bases and 7 bases, with 15 bases remaining between them. The CDR3, as DNA: TGTGCCAGCAGCTTTACGGGCTCAGGGTTTGAAAAACTGTTTTTT. It is translated as CASSFTGSGFEKLFF.

The rearrangement links TRBV2 to TRBJ1-5; D might be TRBD1 (6 bases). V lost 3 bases and J lost 7, with 10 bases in between. Germline values: CDR1 SNHLY, CDR2 FYNNEI. This CDR3 is 13 amino acids long. CDR3 region: CASSENRGQPQHF. In DNA form, the CDR3 reads TGTGCCAGCAGTGAGAATAGGGGGCAGCCCCAGCATTTT.

The V and J genes are TRBV28 and TRBJ1-2; D uncertain. Trimming removed 4 bases at V and 8 bases at J, with 8 bases between. This CDR3 is 11 amino acids long. Germline V gene sequence: CDR1 MDHEN, CDR2 SYDVKM. CDR3 nucleotides: TGTGCCAGCAGTTCAAGGTGGGGCTACACCTTC. This gives the protein CASSSRWGYTF.

This clone appeared a single time. The chain is built from TRBV30 and TRBJ1-5; D is perhaps TRBD1 (6 bases). Trimming removed 2 bases at V and 7 bases at J, with 21 bases between. Germline V gene sequence: CDR1 GTSNPN, CDR2 SVGIG (reference sequence). The CDR3 covers 16 residues. In DNA form, the CDR3 reads TGTGCCTGGAGTAGCAGGGGCAGGGAGAACGTACAGCCCCAGCATTTT. Its translation is CAWSSRGRENVQPQHF.

This clone is a singleton in its sample. The CDR3 region is CASSLQQDNSPLHF. CDR3 nucleotides: TGCGCCAGCAGCTTGCAACAGGATAATTCACCCCTCCACTTT. V and J are TRBV5-1 and TRBJ1-6; D perhaps matches TRBD1 (5 bases). This CDR3 is 14 amino acids long. The V gene lost 1 base and the J gene lost 5 bases, with 7 bases spanning the gap. CDR1 is SGHRS and CDR2 is YFSETQ in the germline V gene.

With regard to this clone: Other DNA sequences from this sample encode an identical CDR3 as well. V gene TRBV30 combines with J gene TRBJ2-5; the match to TRBD2 covers 11 bases. Germline V lookup: CDR1 GTSNPN, CDR2 SVGIG (reference sequence). The V gene end was trimmed by 6 bases and the J gene end by 5 bases; junction bases not matched to a gene: 5. The CDR3 length is 13 residues. CDR3 in amino acids: CACRGLAVETQYF. In DNA, the CDR3 is TGTGCCTGTAGGGGACTAGCGGTGGAGACCCAGTACTTC.